The 2 T cell receptor beta chains listed next were all sequenced from one sample in a study of T cell responses to AZD1222 COVID-19 vaccine (dated by TCRdb to the early 2020s). The sample's time point, from its label and the paper: baseline before first vaccination. Receptors were amplified or captured by the immunoSEQ multiplex PCR assay. TCRdb carries this immuneACCESS record with in-frame sequences only. Its versions omit some clonotypes, under half of them owing to an unresolved V gene in the studies checked, with the rest unexplained. The sample records 110,000 to 150,000 clones, over 85% of which are singletons. Together, the top ten hold 5.1% of the sample. Specimen: peripheral blood, collected on day 0 of AZD1222 vaccination. The source of these receptors is an adult in good health.

A few counts support this clone. V gene TRBV18 combines with J gene TRBJ1-2; 7 positions agree with TRBD1. The V and J ends lost 2 bases and 2 bases, in that order; junction bases with no gene match: 5. The CDR3 has 15 amino acids. Germline lookup yields CDR1 KGHSH and CDR2 LQKENI. Here the CDR3 DNA reads TGTGCCAGCTCACCAAACTCACAGGGGAACTATGGCTACACCTTC. Protein product: CASSPNSQGNYGYTF.

This clone was counted a single time. The rearrangement links TRBV27 to TRBJ2-1; the match to TRBD2 covers 7 bases. CDR3 length: 16 amino acids. Losses at the gene ends were 5 bases for V and 6 bases for J; bases not matched to a gene: 13. CDR1 MNHEY and CDR2 SMNVEV come from the germline V gene (reference sequence). CDR3 DNA sequence: TGTGCCAGCAGTAGGCTTGCGGGAGTGGGAACCAATGAGCAGTTCTTC. Translating it yields CASSRLAGVGTNEQFF.